This passage covers 6 T cell receptor beta chains from one sample sequenced in a study of T cell responses to AZD1222 COVID-19 vaccine. The method was immunoSEQ multiplex PCR; TCRdb's version includes in-frame clones alone and lacks a portion of them. Here the sample spans approximately 100,000 clones, around nine tenths being singletons. The sample was peripheral blood, taken on day 0 of AZD1222 vaccination. These receptors all come from an adult in good health.

The V call is TRBV2, the J call TRBJ1-1; the D is unclear. V lost 7 bases to trimming and J lost 6 bases, with 18 bases between them. Germline CDR1 and CDR2: SNHLY and FYNNEI. The CDR3 length is 14 residues. The CDR3 sequence is CASTILGPTAEAFF. CDR3 sequence (DNA): TGTGCCAGCACTATACTCGGACCCACCGCTGAAGCTTTCTTT.

This clone was seen only a few times. J is TRBJ1-3 and V is TRBV7-2; TRBD1 might be the D (5 bases). This CDR3 is 15 amino acids long. V lost 4 bases and J lost 4, with 14 bases in between. Germline CDR1 and CDR2: SGHTA and FQGNSA. In nucleotides, the CDR3 is TGTGCCAGCAGCTCTGGGGCAAGCCTGGGAAACACCATATATTTT. Translating gives CASSSGASLGNTIYF.

The chain links TRBV7-2 to TRBJ2-2, with 7 bases matching TRBD1. Looked up from germline, CDR1 is SGHTA and CDR2 is FQGNSA. The J segment lost 1 base and the V segment lost 9 bases, leaving 2 bases of the junction unmatched. The CDR3 loop spans 13 amino acids. The CDR3 reads CASRQGNTGELFF. As DNA, the CDR3 is TGTGCCAGTCGACAGGGGAACACCGGGGAGCTGTTTTTT.

The chain recombines TRBV27 with TRBJ2-3; TRBD2 agrees at 12 bases. Germline CDR1 reads MNHEY; CDR2 reads SMNVEV (reference sequence). Trimming at V came to 6 bases and at J to 5 bases, leaving 9 bases not matched to a gene. The CDR3 sequence is 16 residues long. For the CDR3, the DNA is TGTGCCAGCAGGACCCTAGCGGGAGGGTGGTTAGATACGCAGTATTTT. This gives the protein CASRTLAGGWLDTQYF.

The chain carries TRBV7-9 and TRBJ1-1; D may be TRBD1 (5 bases). The CDR3 loop spans 14 amino acids. CDR1 and CDR2 from the germline V gene are SEHNR and FQNEAQ (reference sequence). Trimming left V 3 bases short and J 1 base short, with 9 bases between. CDR3 sequence: CASSLGVANTEAFF. For the CDR3, the DNA is TGTGCCAGCAGCTTGGGGGTGGCGAACACTGAAGCTTTCTTT.

Details on this clone: Other nucleotide sequences in the sample specify the same CDR3. This rearrangement joins TRBV7-2 to TRBJ2-3; maybe TRBD1 (6 bases). The germline CDR1 and CDR2 sequences are SGHTA and FQGNSA. This CDR3 comprises 15 residues. Trimming took off 5 bases at V and 3 bases at J, with 15 bases between the two ends. The DNA of the CDR3 is TGTGCCAGCAGCCCGGACAGCGGAGGAACAGATACGCAGTATTTT. Translation gives CASSPDSGGTDTQYF.